Shown below are 15 T cell receptor beta chains from a single sample sequenced in a study of a mutant IDH1 vaccine in newly diagnosed glioma. TCRdb's table, derived via immunoSEQ multiplex PCR, lists solely in-frame clones and lacks some. The sample consists of around 53,000 clones, approximately 79% of them appearing once. These TCRs' antigens remain unknown. Time point noted: week 35, safety follow-up. What each vaccine dose contained was 300 ug of mutant IDH1 20-mer peptide, accompanied by topical imiquimod. The starting material was PBMCs, obtained from a glioma patient whose treatment included an IDH1 peptide vaccine. The receptors come from a man aged 40-49 years with glioma.

The V gene is TRBV27, the J gene TRBJ2-7; 8 positions agree with TRBD1. J was trimmed by 6 bases and V by 3 bases; bases with no gene match: 7. Germline loops: CDR1 MNHEY, CDR2 SMNVEV (reference sequence). The CDR3 is made up of 14 amino acids. In DNA, the CDR3 is TGTGCCAGCAGTTTCGCCAGGGGGCGTTTCGAGCAGTACTTC. Protein product: CASSFARGRFEQYF.

The chain recombines TRBV7-6 with TRBJ2-3; 8 bases align to TRBD1. CDR1 SGHVS and CDR2 FNYEAQ come from the germline V gene. The length of the CDR3 is 15 residues. Trimming took 5 bases from V and 6 from J; bases not matched to a gene: 10. The CDR3 protein is CASSTPDRARDTQYF. The CDR3 nucleotides read TGTGCCAGCAGCACGCCGGACAGGGCGAGGGATACGCAGTATTTT.

This rearrangement joins TRBV2 to TRBJ1-5, with D unclear. Germline values: CDR1 SNHLY, CDR2 FYNNEI. Trimming left V 4 bases short and J 7 bases short, with 11 bases between. The CDR3 length is 13 residues. CDR3 in amino acids: CASSAQLDQPQHF. As DNA, the CDR3 is TGTGCCAGCAGTGCCCAACTGGACCAGCCCCAGCATTTT.

This chain connects TRBV5-4 to TRBJ2-2, with 9 nucleotides matching TRBD1. The CDR3 covers 16 residues. Germline assignment: CDR1 SGHNT and CDR2 YYREEE (reference sequence). V shed 4 bases and J 0 bases; nucleotides not matched to a gene: 4. CDR3 sequence (DNA): TGTGCCAGCAGCGCTGGACAGGGGTCGAACACCGGGGAGCTGTTTTTT. It yields the protein CASSAGQGSNTGELFF.

The chain joins TRBV15 to TRBJ2-7; TRBD1 matches at 9 bases. The CDR3 has 15 amino acids. Germline CDR1 is LNHNV and CDR2 is YYDKDF (reference sequence). The V segment lost 1 base and the J segment 7 bases; nucleotides outside the gene matches: 8. The DNA of the CDR3 is TGTGCCACCAGCAGAGGGACAGGGGATATTAGAGAGCAGTACTTC. Translation: CATSRGTGDIREQYF.

This chain uses TRBV7-9 with TRBJ1-5; tentative D call: TRBD1 (5 bases). Between the trimmed V and J ends, which lost 1 base and 5 bases, there was a span of 6 bases. The CDR3 has 13 residues. Looked up from germline, CDR1 is SEHNR and CDR2 is FQNEAQ (reference sequence). The CDR3 DNA follows: TGTGCCAGCAGCTTAGGGGGGGATCAGCCCCAGCATTTT. Its protein is CASSLGGDQPQHF.

The V gene is TRBV6-5, the J gene TRBJ1-2; no definite D call. Germline lookup yields CDR1 MNHEY and CDR2 SVGAGI. This CDR3 region has 16 residues. Between the trimmed V and J ends, which lost 0 bases and 0 bases, there was a span of 11 bases. The CDR3 coding sequence is TGTGCCAGCAGTTACTCGAGAACCGCGGCTAACTATGGCTACACCTTC. It encodes CASSYSRTAANYGYTF.

V is TRBV9 and J is TRBJ2-2; D not certain. CDR3 length: 12 residues. Germline CDR1 reads SGDLS; CDR2 reads YYNGEE. Trimming removed 5 bases at V and 4 bases at J, with 6 bases between. As DNA, the CDR3 is TGTGCCAGCAGTGCCGCCACCGGGGAGCTGTTTTTT. Translating gives CASSAATGELFF.

The genes are TRBV5-4 and TRBJ2-5; weak D call: TRBD2 (5 bases). The length of the CDR3 is 15 residues. CDR1 and CDR2 (germline): SGHNT, YYREEE (reference sequence). Trimming took 4 bases from V and 4 from J, leaving 17 bases between them. The CDR3 here is CASSLYVSGSETQYF. CDR3 in DNA: TGTGCCAGCAGCCTTTATGTTTCGGGGTCAGAGACCCAGTACTTC.

The rearrangement links TRBV19 to TRBJ1-1; maybe TRBD1 (5 bases). Germline V gene lookup returns CDR1 LNHDA and CDR2 SQIVND (reference sequence). The CDR3 has 12 residues. Trimming removed 1 base from V and 6 bases from J, with 6 bases in between. As DNA, the CDR3 is TGTGCCAGTAGTATAGGCAGGGCTGAAGCTTTCTTT. This sequence encodes CASSIGRAEAFF.

The chain links TRBV5-1 to TRBJ2-7; TRBD1 matches 8 bases. CDR3 length equals 15 residues. With V trimmed by 4 bases and J by 7 bases, 13 bases remained unmatched. Looked up from germline, CDR1 is SGHRS and CDR2 is YFSETQ. The CDR3 region has the DNA TGCGCCAGCAGCCTAGGACAGGGACGTCTAAGGGAGCAGTACTTC. Its translation is CASSLGQGRLREQYF.

This chain joins TRBV2 and TRBJ2-7; the match to TRBD1 covers 8 bases. V shed 0 bases and J 6 bases; nucleotides not matched to a gene: 10. The CDR3 has 16 amino acids. CDR1 and CDR2 from the germline V gene are SNHLY and FYNNEI. The CDR3 protein is CASSEARTGFPLEQYF. Written as DNA, the CDR3 is TGTGCCAGCAGTGAAGCCCGGACAGGGTTCCCTCTCGAGCAGTACTTC.

This chain joins TRBV6-5 and TRBJ1-6; D not certain. Germline CDR1 MNHEY, CDR2 SVGAGI. This CDR3 is built from 15 residues. V dropped 7 bases and J dropped 9 bases, with 19 bases sitting between them. The DNA for the CDR3 is TGTGCCAGCAAATACGGGGAGGGTTACGGTTCACCCCTCCACTTT. As protein: CASKYGEGYGSPLHF.

The chain employs TRBV5-1 and TRBJ1-2; TRBD1 aligns across 8 bases. The CDR3 spans 15 residues. The junction had 5 bases not matched to a gene; V was cut back by 4 bases and J by 0 bases. From germline, CDR1 is SGHRS and CDR2 YFSETQ. CDR3 nucleotide sequence: TGCGCCAGCAGCCCAGGGGGCCCCACTAACTATGGCTACACCTTC. Protein sequence: CASSPGGPTNYGYTF.

This chain uses TRBV27 with TRBJ1-6; 8 bases map to TRBD1. J gave up 6 bases and V 6 bases, and 4 bases lay outside the gene matches. Germline CDR1 MNHEY, CDR2 SMNVEV (reference sequence). CDR3 length equals 14 residues. CDR3 in amino acids: CASRSGTGNSPLHF. Written as DNA, the CDR3 is TGTGCCAGCAGGTCCGGGACAGGTAATTCACCCCTCCACTTT.